This T cell receptor (beta chain) is from a study of T cell responses to AZD1222 COVID-19 vaccine. Notes on the study in general: It was only after the peak T cell response that any repertoires were sampled. Increases in Spike-specific TCR breadth and depth were seen after two AZD1222 doses. Epitopes outside B.1.351 and B.1.1.7 mutated regions reportedly drew nearly half of spike TCRs. Mostly white British, mostly female donors; authors suggested clonal diversity may be underestimated.

This CDR3 has 17 amino acids. Germline V gives CDR1 MNHEY, CDR2 SVGEGT. With 0 bases clipped from V and 0 bases from J, the junction kept 5 bases outside the gene matches. Clones were sequenced by immunoSEQ multiplex PCR, and TCRdb holds only the in-frame ones, with some missing. The table has over 150,000 clones, roughly nine tenths seen once. Notes on this clone: As yet, its antigen is unknown.

The TCR sequence derives from an adult in good health. This chain uses TRBV6-2 or TRBV6-3 with TRBJ1-1; 9 bases are a match to TRBD1. The sample consisted of peripheral blood, taken on day 0 of MenACWY control vaccination. The CDR3 here is CASSYSGTGRVNTEAFF. Written as DNA, the CDR3 is TGTGCCAGCAGTTACTCCGGGACAGGGAGGGTGAACACTGAAGCTTTCTTT.